One and the same sample provided the 5 T cell receptor beta chains below, sequenced in a study of blood T cell repertoires in COVID-19. Some clones are missing from TCRdb's copy, which holds only in-frame ones; the method was immunoSEQ multiplex PCR. This table holds about 310,000 clones, roughly 90% found once. The material sequenced was peripheral blood. These receptors originate from a woman aged 40 to 55 with COVID-19, enrolled during active disease.

The rearrangement links TRBV5-8 to TRBJ2-7, with 10 nucleotides matching TRBD1. The junction had 7 bases not matched to a gene; V was cut back by 8 bases and J by 2 bases. This CDR3 spans 14 amino acids. Germline CDR1 reads SGHTS; CDR2 reads YDEGEE. In DNA form, the CDR3 reads TGTGCCAGTAAACGACAGGGGGCTCCCTACGAGCAGTACTTC. Residues: CASKRQGAPYEQYF.

This chain links TRBV15 with TRBJ2-7; tentative D call: TRBD1 (5 bases). Germline CDR1 LNHNV, CDR2 YYDKDF (reference sequence). V lost 5 bases, J lost 6 bases, and 20 bases lay in between. The length of the CDR3 is 15 residues. The CDR3 region is CATSAQGSVVAEQYF. The CDR3 region has the DNA TGTGCCACCAGCGCGCAGGGAAGTGTAGTCGCCGAGCAGTACTTC.

This CDR3 reads CASSLGDLGANVLTF. CDR3 nucleotides: TGTGCCAGCAGCTTAGGGGACTTAGGGGCCAACGTCCTGACTTTC. The genes are TRBV7-9 and TRBJ2-6; possible D gene TRBD2, 6 bases. This CDR3 has 15 residues. The V and J ends lost 1 base and 4 bases respectively, with 8 bases between them. CDR1 SEHNR and CDR2 FQNEAQ come from the germline V gene (reference sequence).

This clone has only one observation. The V and J genes are TRBV7-3 and TRBJ1-1; TRBD1 might be the D (5 bases). V lost 5 bases and J 2 bases, leaving 9 bases between the germline ends. CDR1 SGHTA and CDR2 FQGTGA come from the germline V gene. CDR3 size: 13 residues. The CDR3 protein is CASSPQENTEAFF. For the CDR3, the DNA is TGTGCCAGCAGCCCACAGGAAAACACTGAAGCTTTCTTT.

This chain connects TRBV30 to TRBJ1-1, with unresolved D. The V gene lost 4 bases and the J gene lost 6 bases, with 15 bases spanning the gap. The CDR3 loop spans 13 amino acids. From germline, CDR1 is GTSNPN and CDR2 SVGIG (reference sequence). The CDR3 reads CAWMRTGTSEAFF. The CDR3 nucleotides read TGTGCCTGGATGCGGACGGGAACCTCTGAAGCTTTCTTT. The whole variable domain, remainder taken from reference TRBV30 and TRBJ1-1, is SQTIHQWPATLVQPVGSPLSLECTVEGTSNPNLYWYRQAAGRGLQLLFYSVGIGQISSEVPQNLSASRPQDRQFILSSKKLLLSDSGFYLCAWMRTGTSEAFFGQGTRLTVV.